The T cell receptor (beta chain) described here comes from a study of tumor-infiltrating lymphocytes in localized non-small cell lung cancer. Findings and limits, study-wide: Each assay used a separate piece of the same tissue.

Note on this clone: Its antigen remains unknown.

Germline lookup yields CDR1 MNHNY and CDR2 SVGAGI (reference sequence). The CDR3 spans 14 residues. J lost 4 bases, V lost 2 bases, and 2 bases had no gene match. Some clones are missing from TCRdb's copy, which holds only in-frame ones; the method was immunoSEQ multiplex PCR. The sample gives 11,000 to 15,000 clones, roughly 80% of which show up once; under 25% is in the top ten. This clonotype was sampled from a human donor with non-small cell lung cancer. The sequenced sample was lung tumor tissue. The chain couples TRBV6-6 to TRBJ2-1; TRBD2 agrees at 7 bases. CDR3 bases: TGTGCCAGCAGTTACCCCGGGGGGTACAATGAGCAGTTCTTC. As protein: CASSYPGGYNEQFF.